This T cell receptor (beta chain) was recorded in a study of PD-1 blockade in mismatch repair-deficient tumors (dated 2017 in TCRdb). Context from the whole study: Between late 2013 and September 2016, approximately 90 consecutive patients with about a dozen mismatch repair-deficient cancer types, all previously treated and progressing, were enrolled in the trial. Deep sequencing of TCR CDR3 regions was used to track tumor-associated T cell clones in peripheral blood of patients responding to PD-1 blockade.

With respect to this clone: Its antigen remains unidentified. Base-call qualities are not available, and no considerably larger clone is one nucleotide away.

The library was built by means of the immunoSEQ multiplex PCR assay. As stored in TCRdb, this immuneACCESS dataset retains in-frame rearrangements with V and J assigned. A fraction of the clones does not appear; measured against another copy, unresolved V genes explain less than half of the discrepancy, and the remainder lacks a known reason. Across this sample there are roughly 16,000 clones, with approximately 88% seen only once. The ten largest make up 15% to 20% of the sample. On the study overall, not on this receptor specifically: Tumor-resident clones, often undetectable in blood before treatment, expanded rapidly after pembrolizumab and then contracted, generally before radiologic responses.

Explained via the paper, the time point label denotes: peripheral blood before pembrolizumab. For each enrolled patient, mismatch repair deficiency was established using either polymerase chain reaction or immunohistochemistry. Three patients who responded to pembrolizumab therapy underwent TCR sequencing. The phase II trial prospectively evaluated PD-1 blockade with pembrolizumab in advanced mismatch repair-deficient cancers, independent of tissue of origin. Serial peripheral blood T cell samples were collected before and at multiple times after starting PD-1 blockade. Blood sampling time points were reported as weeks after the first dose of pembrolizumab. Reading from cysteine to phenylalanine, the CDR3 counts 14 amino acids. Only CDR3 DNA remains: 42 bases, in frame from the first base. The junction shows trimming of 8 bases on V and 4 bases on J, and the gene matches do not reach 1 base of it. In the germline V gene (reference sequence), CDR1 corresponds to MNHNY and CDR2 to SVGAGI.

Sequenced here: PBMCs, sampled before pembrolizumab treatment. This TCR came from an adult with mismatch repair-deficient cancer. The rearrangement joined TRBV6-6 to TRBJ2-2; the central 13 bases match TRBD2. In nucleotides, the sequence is TGTGCCAGCGGGACTAGCGGGATCACCGGGGAGCTGTTTTTT. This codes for CASGTSGITGELFF.